This entry lists 14 T cell receptor beta chains sequenced from one sample in a study of early T cells in non-severe SARS-CoV-2 infection. MiXCR, run by TCRdb on the 5' RACE reads, gives a single entry per CDR3 protein. The repertoire has about 48,000 distinct CDR3 sequences, about 7.8% of them found once; the top ten carry 5.8%. Material for sequencing was whole blood. Receptor source: an adult who was a healthcare worker with PCR-confirmed SARS-CoV-2 infection or an uninfected control (not recorded which).

This clonotype was observed a handful of times. V and J are TRBV5-1 and TRBJ2-3; the D call may be TRBD1 or TRBD2 (6 bases each). Germline assignment: CDR1 SGHRS and CDR2 YFSETQ. CDR3 size: 14 residues. The V end lost 7 bases, the J end lost 5 bases, and 17 bases lay between the germline ends. CDR3 in amino acids: CASPPTGGLDTQYF. The CDR3 nucleotides read TGCGCCAGCCCCCCGACAGGAGGGTTAGATACGCAGTATTTT.

The genes are TRBV30 and TRBJ1-2; D is unclear. The germline gives CDR1 GTSNPN, CDR2 SVGIG (reference sequence). With 4 bases removed from V and 2 bases from J, the gap between germline ends came to 8 bases. The CDR3 has 12 residues. CDR3 sequence reads: CAWKGINYGYTF. The CDR3 DNA follows: TGTGCCTGGAAGGGCATCAACTATGGCTACACCTTC.

This clonotype was observed a few times. Being one base from a much bigger clone, this may be a read error. The V gene is TRBV19, the J gene TRBJ2-3; 7 bases line up with TRBD2. The ends lost 7 bases at V and 0 bases at J; junction bases unmatched: 10. The germline V gene encodes CDR1 LNHDA and CDR2 SQIVND (reference sequence). There are 16 residues in the CDR3. CDR3 region: CASTSLLAASTDTQYF. CDR3 nucleotides: TGTGCCAGTACCTCCTTGCTAGCGGCCAGCACAGATACGCAGTATTTT.

This clonotype has a count of ten or more. The chain joins TRBV5-1 to TRBJ1-1; 8 bases map to TRBD1. Trimming took 5 bases from V and 5 from J; bases not matched to a gene: 11. In germline, CDR1 is SGHRS, CDR2 YFSETQ. The CDR3 spans 15 residues. In DNA, the CDR3 is TGCGCCAGCAGTCAGGCGACAGGGGTCAGGACTGAAGCTTTCTTT. This sequence encodes CASSQATGVRTEAFF.

Only a few counts were recorded for this clonotype. The J gene is TRBJ2-5, the V gene TRBV6-2 or TRBV6-3; 9 nucleotides align to TRBD1. Germline assignment: CDR1 MNHEY and CDR2 SVGEGT. The CDR3 contains 15 residues. V lost 4 bases, J lost 5 bases, and 8 bases stayed unmatched. CDR3 coding DNA: TGTGCCAGCAGTTTCGGGGACAGGGTAGTGGAGACCCAGTACTTC. Its translation: CASSFGDRVVETQYF.

This clonotype appeared a few times. The V call is TRBV6-6, the J call TRBJ2-5; no firm D call. V lost 6 bases and J lost 4, with 9 bases in between. Per the germline V gene, CDR1 is MNHNY and CDR2 is SVGAGI (reference sequence). The CDR3 loop spans 12 amino acids. The CDR3 DNA follows: TGTGCCAGCAGCAGCATTCTAGAGACCCAGTACTTC. Residues: CASSSILETQYF.

The gene calls are TRBV20-1 and TRBJ1-6, with D possibly being TRBD1 (6 bases). The germline V and J ends were trimmed by 0 bases and 8 bases, with 11 bases remaining between them. The length of the CDR3 is 14 residues. Germline assignment: CDR1 DFQATT and CDR2 SNEGSKA (reference sequence). The CDR3 coding sequence is TGCAGTGCTAGAGACACAGGGTTCGATTCACCCCTCCACTTT. Amino acid sequence: CSARDTGFDSPLHF.

This clonotype was counted many times. This sequence joins TRBV12-3 or TRBV12-4 and TRBJ1-5; maybe TRBD1 (5 bases). The CDR3 has 16 residues. V gave up 0 bases and J gave up 6 bases, with 15 bases separating them. The DNA of the CDR3 is TGTGCCAGCAGTTTAGCGCAGGGCTACACAGGTCAGCCCCAGCATTTT. It is translated as CASSLAQGYTGQPQHF.

This clonotype occurred a few times. This sequence joins TRBV29-1 and TRBJ1-1; 7 bases map to TRBD1. CDR3 size: 12 residues. CDR1 and CDR2 (germline): SQVTM, ANQGSEA. Germline trimming cut 7 bases from V and 5 bases from J; bases unmatched to any gene: 7. As DNA, the CDR3 is TGCAGCGGCCTGACAGGGAGGACTGAAGCTTTCTTT. Its protein is CSGLTGRTEAFF.

The chain uses TRBV30 and TRBJ2-7; perhaps D is TRBD1 or TRBD2 (6 bases each). Trimming pared 0 bases from V and 7 bases from J, leaving 13 bases between. Germline lookup yields CDR1 GTSNPN and CDR2 SVGIG (reference sequence). The CDR3 spans 13 residues. This CDR3 is CAWSVWGAGEQYF. In DNA, the CDR3 is TGTGCCTGGAGTGTCTGGGGGGCTGGGGAGCAGTACTTC.

As for this clonotype: A much larger clone lies a single base off, so this may be a read error. The chain combines TRBV20-1 with TRBJ2-2; 9 nucleotides line up with TRBD2. CDR3 length: 14 amino acids. From germline, CDR1 is DFQATT and CDR2 SNEGSKA (reference sequence). This chain's CDR3 is CSAKPAGGIGELSF. The CDR3 region has the DNA TGCAGTGCCAAGCCAGCGGGGGGCATCGGGGAGCTGTCTTTT.

This clonotype has at least ten counts. The chain uses TRBV27 and TRBJ1-2, with 10 bases aligning to TRBD1. V shed 5 bases and J 2 bases; nucleotides not matched to a gene: 8. Germline V CDR1 and CDR2: MNHEY, SMNVEV (reference sequence). There are 16 residues in the CDR3. In nucleotides, the CDR3 is TGTGCCAGCAGTCGCTTCGGACAGGGGGGCAACTATGGCTACACCTTC. Translating it yields CASSRFGQGGNYGYTF.

This clonotype was observed at least ten times. V gene TRBV12-3 or TRBV12-4 combines with J gene TRBJ2-1; no clear D gene. The CDR3 is made up of 12 amino acids. Between the trimmed V and J ends, which lost 1 base and 8 bases, there was a span of 6 bases. CDR3 in DNA: TGTGCCAGCAGTTTAGTCCCGGATGAGCAGTTCTTC. Its translation is CASSLVPDEQFF.

V and J are TRBV2 and TRBJ1-5, with D uncertain. Per germline, CDR1 SNHLY and CDR2 FYNNEI. Deletions cut 3 bases from V and 0 bases from J, with 6 bases between. The CDR3 spans 14 residues. CDR3 protein: CASSEIYSNQPQHF. The CDR3 nucleotides read TGTGCCAGCAGTGAGATATATAGCAATCAGCCCCAGCATTTT.